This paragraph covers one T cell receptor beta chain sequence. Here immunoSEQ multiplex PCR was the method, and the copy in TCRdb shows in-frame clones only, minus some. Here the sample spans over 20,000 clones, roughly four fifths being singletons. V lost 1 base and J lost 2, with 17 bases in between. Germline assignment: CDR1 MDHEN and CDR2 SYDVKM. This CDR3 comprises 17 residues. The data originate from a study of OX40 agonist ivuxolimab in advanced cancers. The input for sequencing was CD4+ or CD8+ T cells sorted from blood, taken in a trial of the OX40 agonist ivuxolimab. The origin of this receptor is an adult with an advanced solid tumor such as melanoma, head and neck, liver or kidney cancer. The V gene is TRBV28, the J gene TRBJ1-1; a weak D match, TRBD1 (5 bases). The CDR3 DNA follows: TGTGCCAGCAGTTTATCCCGGCAGGGAACCGCCAACACTGAAGCTTTCTTT. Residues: CASSLSRQGTANTEAFF.